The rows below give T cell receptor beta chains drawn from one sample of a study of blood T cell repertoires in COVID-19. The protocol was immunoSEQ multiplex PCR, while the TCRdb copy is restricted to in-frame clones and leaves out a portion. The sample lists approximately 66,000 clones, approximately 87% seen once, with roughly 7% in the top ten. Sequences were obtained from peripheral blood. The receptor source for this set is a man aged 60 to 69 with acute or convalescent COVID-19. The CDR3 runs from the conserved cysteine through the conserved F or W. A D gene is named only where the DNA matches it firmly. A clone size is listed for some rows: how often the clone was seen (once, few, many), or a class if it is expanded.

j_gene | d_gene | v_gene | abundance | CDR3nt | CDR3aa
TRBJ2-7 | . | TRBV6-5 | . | TGTGCCAGCCAACGTAGGGGGGGCGACGAGCAGTACTTC | CASQRRGGDEQYF
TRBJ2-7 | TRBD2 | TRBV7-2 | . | TGTGCCAGCAGCTTAGCCGGGACTAGCGGGGGGGCTTACGAGCAGTACTTC | CASSLAGTSGGAYEQYF
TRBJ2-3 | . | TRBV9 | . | TGTGCCAGCAGCCTCCGGGGTGTGGGGGATACGCAGTATTTT | CASSLRGVGDTQYF
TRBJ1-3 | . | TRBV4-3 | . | TGCGCCAGCAGCCAAGTATCTCCCGCCCAGGGCTCTGGAAACACCATATATTTT | CASSQVSPAQGSGNTIYF
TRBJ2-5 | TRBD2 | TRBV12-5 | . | TGTGCTAGTGGTTTGCCCAATGGACTAGCGGGGGGCATAGAGACCCAGTACTTC | CASGLPNGLAGGIETQYF
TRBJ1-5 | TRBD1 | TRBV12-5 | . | TGTGCTAGTGGCTCCACAGGGGGAAGTCAGCCCCAGCATTTT | CASGSTGGSQPQHF
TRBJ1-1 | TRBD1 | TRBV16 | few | TGTGCCAGCAGCCCGTGGAGGATCAGGGGGCGCAACACTGAAGCTTTCTTT | CASSPWRIRGRNTEAFF
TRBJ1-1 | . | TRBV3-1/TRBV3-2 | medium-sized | TGTGCCAGCAGCCAAGTGGGACACATGAACACTGAAGCTTTCTTT | CASSQVGHMNTEAFF
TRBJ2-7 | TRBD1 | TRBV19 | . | TGTGCCAGTAGTCCGCAAGCGAACAGGGGTCCCTACGAGCAGTACTTC | CASSPQANRGPYEQYF
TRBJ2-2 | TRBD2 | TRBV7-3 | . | TGTGCCAGCAGCAGGAGCGGGGGGTCCACCGGGGAGCTGTTTTTT | CASSRSGGSTGELFF
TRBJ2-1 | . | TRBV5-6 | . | TGTGCCAGCAGCACCGACTCCAGCTCCTACAATGAGCAGTTCTTC | CASSTDSSSYNEQFF
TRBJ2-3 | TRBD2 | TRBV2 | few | TGTGCCAGCAGTGTACTAGCGAGTACAGATACGCAGTATTTT | CASSVLASTDTQYF
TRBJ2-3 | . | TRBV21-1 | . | TGTGCCAGCAGCAATGAAAAGAAAGACGGACAGAGAAGCACAGATACGCAGTATTTT | CASSNEKKDGQRSTDTQYF
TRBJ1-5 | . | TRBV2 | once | TGTGCCAGCGTTCGACAGGTCCATCAGCCCCAGCATTTT | CASVRQVHQPQHF
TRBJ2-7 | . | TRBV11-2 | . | TGTGCCAGCAGCTCTATTCCCTACGAGCAGTACTTC | CASSSIPYEQYF
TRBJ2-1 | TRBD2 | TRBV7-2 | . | TGTGCCAGCAGCTTAGACCCCAGCGGGGGGGCAAATGAGCAGTTCTTC | CASSLDPSGGANEQFF
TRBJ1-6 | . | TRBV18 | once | TGTGCCAGCTCACCCAGCGCCGGGGGGACCCTCCACTTT | CASSPSAGGTLHF
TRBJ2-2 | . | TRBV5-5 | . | TGTGCCAGCAGCACCGGACAGTATGACACCGGGGAGCTGTTTTTT | CASSTGQYDTGELFF
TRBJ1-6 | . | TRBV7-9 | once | TGTGCCAGCAGCTTAGCGCGGGGGACCTCACCCCTCCACTTT | CASSLARGTSPLHF
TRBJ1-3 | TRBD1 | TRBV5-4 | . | TGTGCCAGCAGCCCAGACAGGGTCGCTGGAAACACCATATATTTT | CASSPDRVAGNTIYF
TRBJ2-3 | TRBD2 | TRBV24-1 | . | TGTGCCACCAGTGACCGGCAGGGAGGGAGGTCAGGAGATACGCAGTATTTT | CATSDRQGGRSGDTQYF
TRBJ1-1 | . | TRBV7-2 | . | TGTGCCAGCAGCACATCCCGGGGGGGTGGTGGGCAGTTAGGAGCTTTCTTT | CASSTSRGGGGQLGAFF
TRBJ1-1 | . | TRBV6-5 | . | TGTGCCAGCAGTTATAAGAACACTGAAGCTTTCTTT | CASSYKNTEAFF
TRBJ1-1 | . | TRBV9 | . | TGTGCCAGCAGCGTAACAGGGTCCACTGAAGCTTTCTTT | CASSVTGSTEAFF
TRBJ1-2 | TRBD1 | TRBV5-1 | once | TGCGCCAGCAGCTTAGGACAGGGTGGGGACTATGGCTACACCTTC | CASSLGQGGDYGYTF
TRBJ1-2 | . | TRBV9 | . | TGTGCCAGCAGCACAGACCAGATTAACTATGGCTACACCTTC | CASSTDQINYGYTF
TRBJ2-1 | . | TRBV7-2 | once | TGTGCCAGCAGCTCCGTCGGGGGTCGATACAATGAGCAGTTCTTC | CASSSVGGRYNEQFF
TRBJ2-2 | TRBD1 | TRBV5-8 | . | TGTGCCAGCAGCTTGTATACAGGGGGACGAGACACCGGGGAGCTGTTTTTT | CASSLYTGGRDTGELFF
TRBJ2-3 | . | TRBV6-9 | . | TGTGCCAGCATCAAAAGCCAGGGAAGTTCCACAGATACGCAGTATTTT | CASIKSQGSSTDTQYF
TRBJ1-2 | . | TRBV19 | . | TGTGCCAGTCACAGGGTTAACTATGGCTACACCTTC | CASHRVNYGYTF
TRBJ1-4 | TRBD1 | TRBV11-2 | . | TGTGCCAGCAGCTTACCAGGGGGCGGAAAACTGTTTTTT | CASSLPGGGKLFF
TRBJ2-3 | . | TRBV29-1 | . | TGCAGCGTCCCTTTTCTCACAGATACGCAGTATTTT | CSVPFLTDTQYF
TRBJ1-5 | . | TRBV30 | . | TGTGCCTGGAGTGTGCCGGGCAATCAGCCCCAGCATTTT | CAWSVPGNQPQHF
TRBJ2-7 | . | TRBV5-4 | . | TGTGCCAGCAGCCCAGCCTCCAGGGACGAGCAGTACTTC | CASSPASRDEQYF
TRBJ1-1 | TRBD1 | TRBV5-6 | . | TGTGCCAGCAGCTTCAGGGACAGCCCTGTTATAAGAGAAGCTTTCTTT | CASSFRDSPVIREAFF
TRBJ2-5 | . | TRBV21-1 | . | TGTGCCAGCAGCAAAACAGCAGGGGGCGTTCGGGGACTAGCGTGGGAGACCCAGTACTTC | CASSKTAGGVRGLAWETQYF
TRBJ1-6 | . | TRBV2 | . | TGTGCCAGCCAGGGGCGCAATTCACCCCTCCACTTT | CASQGRNSPLHF
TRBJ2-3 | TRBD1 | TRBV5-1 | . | TGCGCCAGCAGCTGGGGGGACAGGGGTAATTTTGATACGCAGTATTTT | CASSWGDRGNFDTQYF
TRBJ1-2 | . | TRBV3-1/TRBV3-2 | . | TGTGCCAGCAGCCAAGATCCTAGGCACAGGGTCTATGGCTACACCTTC | CASSQDPRHRVYGYTF
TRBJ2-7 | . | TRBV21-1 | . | TGTGCCAGCAGCAAAGCCGCTAGACCCGGGACAGAGGCCTACGAGCAGTACTTC | CASSKAARPGTEAYEQYF
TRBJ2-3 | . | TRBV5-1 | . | TGCGCCAGCAGCCAAAGCACAGATACGCAGTATTTT | CASSQSTDTQYF
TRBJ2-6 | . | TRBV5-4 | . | TGTGCCAGCAGCTTGTCTGGGGCCGGGGCCAACGTCCTGACTTTC | CASSLSGAGANVLTF